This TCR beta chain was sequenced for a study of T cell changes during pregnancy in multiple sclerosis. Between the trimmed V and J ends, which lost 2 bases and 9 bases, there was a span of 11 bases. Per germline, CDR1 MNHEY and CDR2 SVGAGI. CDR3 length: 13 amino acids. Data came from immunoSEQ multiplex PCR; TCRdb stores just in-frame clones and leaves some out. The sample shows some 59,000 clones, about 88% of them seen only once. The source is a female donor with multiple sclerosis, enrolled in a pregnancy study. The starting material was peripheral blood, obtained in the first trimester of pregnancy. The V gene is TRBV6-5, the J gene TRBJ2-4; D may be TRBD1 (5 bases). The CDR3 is CASSYQGRSIQYF. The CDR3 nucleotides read TGTGCCAGCAGTTACCAGGGTCGCAGCATTCAGTACTTC.